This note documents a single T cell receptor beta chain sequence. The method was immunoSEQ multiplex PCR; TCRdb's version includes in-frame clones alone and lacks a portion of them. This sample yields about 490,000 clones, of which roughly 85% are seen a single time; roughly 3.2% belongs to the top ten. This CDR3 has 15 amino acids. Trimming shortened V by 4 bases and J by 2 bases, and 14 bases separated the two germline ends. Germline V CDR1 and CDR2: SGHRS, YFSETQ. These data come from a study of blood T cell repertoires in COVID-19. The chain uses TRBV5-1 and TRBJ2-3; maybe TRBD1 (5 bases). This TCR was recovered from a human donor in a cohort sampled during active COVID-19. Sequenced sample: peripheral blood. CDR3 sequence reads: CASSGGHGPTDTQYF. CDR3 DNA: TGCGCCAGCAGCGGTGGACACGGGCCCACAGATACGCAGTATTTT.